A selection of T cell receptor beta chains follows, all from one sample in a study of graft-versus-host responses after intestinal transplantation. Only in-frame clones appear in the TCRdb table, and some are missing; sequencing was by immunoSEQ multiplex PCR. The table shows about 64,000 clones, with 90% occurring only once. These receptors' antigens are unknown. This specimen consisted of unstimulated CD8+ T cells sorted from spleen or lymph node cells, obtained before transplant. These receptors all come from a human donor who was the organ donor for an intestinal transplant. The CDR3 runs from the conserved cysteine through the conserved F or W. The D gene is left open where the match is weak. Where a row states a size, it is once, few, many or the class of an expanded clone; other rows omit it.

>TRBJ1-1|TRBV5-1|NA|NA
CASSPQGGGNTEAFF
TGCGCCAGCAGCCCCCAGGGAGGGGGGAACACTGAAGCTTTCTTT
>TRBJ2-7|TRBV7-9|NA|NA
CASSFGSGTYEQYF
TGTGCCAGCAGCTTTGGCAGCGGAACCTACGAGCAGTACTTC
>TRBJ1-2|TRBV18|NA|NA
CASSPPQGNYGYTF
TGTGCCAGCTCACCACCTCAGGGGAACTATGGCTACACCTTC
>TRBJ1-6|TRBV27|NA|NA
CASSLLNSPLHF
TGTGCCAGCAGTTTACTAAATTCACCCCTCCACTTT
>TRBJ1-1|TRBV28|NA|NA
CASSFVQGTTEAFF
TGTGCCAGCAGTTTTGTCCAGGGCACCACTGAAGCTTTCTTT
>TRBJ1-1|TRBV19|NA|NA
CASRDRNTEAFF
TGTGCCAGTAGGGACAGGAACACTGAAGCTTTCTTT
>TRBJ2-1|TRBV6-4|TRBD2|NA
CASSDRAGGGNEQFF
TGTGCCAGCAGTGACAGGGCGGGAGGAGGGAATGAGCAGTTCTTC
>TRBJ1-1|TRBV13|NA|NA
CASSLEGAEAFF
TGTGCCAGCAGCTTAGAGGGGGCTGAAGCTTTCTTT
>TRBJ2-7|TRBV7-8|TRBD2|NA
CASSPMTSGRNHEQYF
TGTGCCAGCAGTCCTATGACTAGCGGGAGGAACCACGAGCAGTACTTC
>TRBJ2-3|TRBV9|NA|NA
CASSPSRGDTQYF
TGTGCCAGCAGCCCCAGTAGAGGAGATACGCAGTATTTT
>TRBJ2-7|TRBV10-3|TRBD2|NA
CAIQGSGRIDEQYF
TGTGCCATCCAAGGTAGCGGGAGAATCGACGAGCAGTACTTC
>TRBJ1-1|TRBV11-2|NA|once
CASSLRARHSEAFF
TGTGCCAGCAGCTTGCGGGCCCGTCACTCTGAAGCTTTCTTT
>TRBJ2-7|TRBV7-2|TRBD2|NA
CASSLAPLAAPYEQYF
TGTGCCAGCAGCTTAGCTCCGCTAGCGGCACCCTACGAGCAGTACTTC
>TRBJ1-1|TRBV27|TRBD1|NA
CASSSKQGVIPEAFF
TGTGCCAGCAGCAGCAAACAGGGGGTAATTCCTGAAGCTTTCTTT
>TRBJ1-1|TRBV7-9|TRBD1|NA
CASIPGQGGPEAFF
TGTGCCAGCATCCCGGGACAGGGGGGCCCCGAAGCTTTCTTT
>TRBJ1-1|TRBV2|NA|few
CASSAGQNTEAFF
TGTGCCAGCAGTGCGGGACAGAACACTGAAGCTTTCTTT
>TRBJ2-7|TRBV28|NA|NA
CASSLINRGGNEQYF
TGTGCCAGCAGCTTAATAAACAGGGGAGGCAACGAGCAGTACTTC
>TRBJ1-3|TRBV28|TRBD1|NA
CASGGQGSGNTIYF
TGTGCCAGCGGGGGACAGGGGTCTGGAAACACCATATATTTT
>TRBJ2-3|TRBV2|NA|NA
CASRQGIGADTQYF
TGTGCCAGCAGACAGGGAATAGGGGCCGATACGCAGTATTTT
>TRBJ1-2|TRBV5-1|TRBD1|NA
CASSPEGGAYYGYTF
TGCGCCAGCAGCCCGGAAGGGGGCGCGTACTATGGCTACACCTTC
>TRBJ1-2|TRBV5-6|NA|NA
CASSLEGLLNYGYTF
TGTGCCAGCAGCTTGGAGGGACTGCTTAACTATGGCTACACCTTC
>TRBJ1-5|TRBV7-9|NA|NA
CASSLGAGQPQHF
TGTGCCAGCAGCTTAGGGGCGGGTCAGCCCCAGCATTTT
>TRBJ2-1|TRBV5-1|NA|NA
CASSLQNLIYNEQFF
TGCGCCAGCAGCCTACAGAATCTAATTTACAATGAGCAGTTCTTC
>TRBJ2-1|TRBV6-5|TRBD2|NA
CASQAGGEQFF
TGTGCCAGCCAAGCGGGGGGTGAGCAGTTCTTC
>TRBJ2-6|TRBV29-1|TRBD1|NA
CSVQGRQGIAGANVLTF
TGCAGCGTCCAGGGACGACAGGGGATTGCTGGGGCCAACGTCCTGACTTTC
>TRBJ1-4|TRBV7-9|TRBD1|once
CASSGTGPNEKLFF
TGTGCCAGCAGTGGGACAGGTCCTAATGAAAAACTGTTTTTT
>TRBJ2-5|TRBV30|TRBD2|once
CAWQGELAKETQYF
TGTGCCTGGCAGGGAGAACTAGCGAAAGAGACCCAGTACTTC
>TRBJ1-1|TRBV6-6|NA|NA
CASSYTGSAEAFF
TGTGCCAGCAGTTATACGGGGAGTGCTGAAGCTTTCTTT
>TRBJ1-4|TRBV27|NA|few
CASSSWTGGGKLFF
TGTGCCAGCAGTTCCTGGACGGGAGGGGGAAAACTGTTTTTT
>TRBJ2-4|TRBV5-1|TRBD2|NA
CASSLELAGAKNIQYF
TGCGCCAGCAGCTTGGAGCTAGCGGGAGCCAAAAACATTCAGTACTTC
>TRBJ2-7|TRBV29-1|NA|NA
CSVGRSRVNLYEQYF
TGCAGCGTCGGCCGGTCCAGGGTGAACCTCTACGAGCAGTACTTC
>TRBJ1-6|TRBV7-8|NA|NA
CASSSRTEPYNSPLHF
TGTGCCAGCAGCTCTAGGACAGAGCCTTATAATTCACCCCTCCACTTT
>TRBJ2-3|TRBV7-3|NA|NA
CASSLGGYADTQYF
TGTGCCAGCAGCTTAGGAGGGTATGCAGATACGCAGTATTTT